This T cell receptor beta chain was identified in a study of cytomegalovirus exposure and HLA in healthy donors (dated by TCRdb to the late 2010s). General notes on the study: According to an earlier analysis of 550 to 700 of the donors, roughly 180 million T cells yielded over 100 million unique TCR beta sequences and about 280 Gb of sequence data. A later genetic analysis took genome-wide SNP genotypes for about 60% of the roughly 670 donors and used that subset as a discovery cohort. High-throughput TCR immunosequencing, statistical association of individual TCRs with disease status, and machine learning were combined to predict cytomegalovirus infection status. Typing coverage varied by locus: roughly 620-640 donors for A, B, C, DRB1 and DQB1; 522 for DQA1; about 590 for DPA1; more than 450 for DPB1. An early release covering around 630 HLA-typed donors comprised 300 to 350 gigabases of sequencing data and around 80 million unique TCR sequences. A handful of DR-DQ haplotypes were handled as single units for association and clustering because linkage in the cohort was strong. Alongside the repertoire data, information on donor age, sex, ethnicity and CMV serostatus was compiled. An earlier analysis of 450 to 750 of the donors used high-throughput TCR beta sequencing to judge whether each TCR beta V gene segment behaved as functional or pseudogenic. Every repertoire in the discovery cohort had been generated on one and the same sequencing platform. In a later analysis, previously published TCR beta repertoires from roughly 710 donors were re-analyzed and high-resolution HLA genotyping was added so that TCR occurrence patterns could be studied. HLA typing included class I and class II loci at four-digit resolution. The study aimed to test whether signatures of past pathogen exposure could be identified by cataloging public T cell receptors. Of the roughly 410 genotyped donors, 70% to 90% were placed in the genetic ancestry cluster associated with self-reported Caucasian donors. Along with the approximately 700-subject first cohort, a separate validation cohort of over a hundred different subjects was used. The later analysis used no new phenotypic data to find candidate immune exposures, relying instead on TCR beta sequences and their occurrence across donors. Across 398 genotyped donors of the cohort, an average of about 200,000 unique TCR beta nucleotide sequences per donor were sequenced, and approximately 19% of those sequences were non-productive. Using immunosequencing, the study profiled T cell repertoires from 500 to 800 subjects and related those repertoires to cytomegalovirus serostatus.

Library preparation used the immunoSEQ multiplex PCR assay. For the multiplex PCR, a mixture combining 60 forward primers for TCR Vbeta segments and 13 reverse primers for TCR Jbeta segments was used. Amplification of the CDR3 region of rearranged TCR beta genes was performed with a multiplex PCR assay on genomic DNA. On the Illumina HiSeq System, the amplified TCR beta libraries were sequenced as 87-base-pair reads. The original pipeline was this. A later analysis counted approximately 76 million unique TCR beta chains across the 600 to 850 repertoires, and some 11 million of these chains were shared by at least two donors. Raw reads were error-corrected and collapsed into unique sequences by a nearest-neighbor algorithm in which closely related sequences were merged to remove PCR and sequencing errors. To assign V, D and J gene segments, CDR3 sequences were aligned to IMGT reference sequences. For a sequence to be retained, a match of at least six nucleotides was required to both a V gene segment and a J gene segment. A rearrangement counted as productive if the CDR3 had no stop codons and remained in frame with V and J, and every other rearrangement counted as non-productive. CDR3 was defined according to IMGT convention as the region running from the second conserved V-encoded cysteine to the conserved J-encoded phenylalanine. The earlier analysis of roughly 590 of the donors excluded sequences that lacked an unambiguous match to a single V gene segment. An earlier analysis of a few hundred of the donors called V segments functional above 56.7% productive rearrangements and segregating when the between-donor standard deviation exceeded 5%. A statistical classification framework was developed to diagnose cytomegalovirus status using the catalog of TCR beta chain sequences. In a later analysis, V and J genes were assigned by comparing TCR nucleotide sequences against IMGT/GENE-DB human TR gene sequences. In a later analysis, CDR3 sequences and most-parsimonious VDJ recombination scenarios were assigned using the TCRdist pipeline. A later analysis defined each TCR beta chain by its CDR3 amino acid sequence plus V-gene family, and excluded reads lacking a unique V-gene family. A later analysis removed 550 to 650 highly shared, low-generation-probability nucleotide sequences to deal with suspected cross-contamination and a sequencing artifact. For each public chain, a later analysis derived a clonal expansion index from normalized ranks of inferred template counts within each repertoire. Generation probabilities in a later analysis came from a VDJ recombination model fitted to out-of-frame rearrangements, and those results were checked against IGoR. A later analysis scored TCR-TCR, TCR-HLA and TCR-CMV co-occurrence with hypergeometric tests, applying a repertoire-size bias correction to TCR pairs. A later analysis estimated false discovery rates by permuting HLA or CMV assignments 20 times. In a later analysis, co-occurring TCRs were grouped with DBSCAN, and TCRdist sequence similarity was added when clustering was performed within HLA-allele-positive subsets. Co-occurrence clustering excluded repertoires with fewer than 30,000 or more than 120,000 public chains, plus five with anomalous nucleotide sharing. As stored in TCRdb, this immuneACCESS dataset retains in-frame rearrangements with V and J assigned. A fraction of the clones does not appear; measured against another copy, unresolved V genes explain less than half of the discrepancy, and the remainder lacks a known reason. V, J and clone size derive from that table, while D and trimming were established from the DNA sequence. The sample records approximately 84,000 clones, roughly 70% of which are singletons. Of the sample, over 7.5% falls within the top ten clones.

The germline ends are 21 bases apart after V is trimmed by 8 bases and J by 10 bases. The CDR3 holds 15 amino acids from the cysteine to the phenylalanine. Only the CDR3 DNA is retained, 45 bases long and in frame from the first base. For CDR1 and CDR2, the germline V gene (reference sequence) lists MNHEY and SMNVEV. This clone appeared a few times. It lacks a known antigen. Base qualities are not at hand, and no much larger clone is one base apart. Broad study findings and their caveats: A later analysis found that HLA-associated TCR beta chains were more clonally expanded and had lower generation probabilities than equally common non-associated chains. While some public TCRs were present in many individuals, most TCR sequences turned up only very rarely across donors. In both the original and validation cohorts, the classifier was reported to diagnose cytomegalovirus status with high specificity and sensitivity. Roughly uniform sequencing depth across donors was assumed in presence/absence analyses, although this assumption may not hold. According to the authors, the approach could potentially be generalized to other disease states and immunological phenotypes. Compared with the roughly 600-donor mean, donors in an Asian-associated ancestry cluster had fewer N-insertions in productive TCRs, according to a later genetic analysis. A later genetic analysis associated a missense DCLRE1C variant with V-gene and J-gene trimming of TCR beta chains, and an independent cohort replicated the association. A later analysis associated 16,951 TCR beta sequences with specific HLA alleles at a false discovery rate of 0.05. According to a later analysis, TCR association rates differed among HLA loci, with DRB1 alleles showing the most associated TCRs and HLA-C alleles showing the fewest. Most CMV-associated TCR beta chains appeared to be HLA-restricted in a later analysis, and the HLA associations seemed to be driven largely by CMV exposure. For the cohort, immune exposure information was limited to CMV serostatus. The sequencing pipeline was judged likely to have produced a cluster of highly shared sequence variants as a technical artifact. Some IMGT-functional V segments, including TRBV6-2 and TRBV6-3, could not be distinguished by the 87-base-pair reads and were therefore excluded. HLA typing was unavailable for some donors at each locus, so association tests used only the typed subset. Three of the identified cytomegalovirus-associated TCR beta chains were confirmed in vitro to be specific for cytomegalovirus antigens. The study listed 150 to 200 TCR beta chains as associated with cytomegalovirus. Strong co-occurrence of HLA alleles, especially DR and DQ, made assigning TCR associations to individual alleles difficult. Approximately 16 rarely observed V segments, including chromosome 9 orphons, were excluded from the earlier analysis of approximately 500 of the donors because counts were too low. Several of the top co-occurrence clusters appeared to be linked to parvovirus B19, influenza, CMV and Epstein-Barr virus, according to a later analysis. Correlated functional status among segregating V segments might reflect linkage disequilibrium, but an unknown experimental factor could not be ruled out. A further reported finding was that TCR beta sequences accurately predicted the HLA-A and HLA-B alleles for most subjects in the first cohort. In an earlier analysis of 587 of the donors, most TCR beta V segments appeared in productive rearrangements about 87% or about 30% of the time, broadly matching IMGT annotations. Only TCR beta chains were sequenced in this cohort, and the absence of alpha or paired-chain data limited detectable features.

In total, over 600 healthy bone marrow donors made up the cohort. At the time of sampling, every cohort member was nominally healthy, though immune exposures that went unrecorded were likely present. The donor tested CMV seropositive and was one of the 289 seropositive cohort members. A peripheral blood sample was collected from each donor, and TCR beta sequencing was performed on peripheral blood mononuclear cells. Genomic DNA was extracted from the blood cell samples with the Qiagen DNeasy Blood Extraction Kit. Specimen: PBMCs. The TCR originated in a man between 40 and 49 years old in good health and CMV-seropositive. Rearrangement joined TRBV27 to TRBJ1-6; 5 matching bases give a weak D call of TRBD1. Here is the DNA: TGTGCCAGCTCCTACCGACAGACACAAGGCTCACCCCTCCACTTT. This gives the protein CASSYRQTQGSPLHF.